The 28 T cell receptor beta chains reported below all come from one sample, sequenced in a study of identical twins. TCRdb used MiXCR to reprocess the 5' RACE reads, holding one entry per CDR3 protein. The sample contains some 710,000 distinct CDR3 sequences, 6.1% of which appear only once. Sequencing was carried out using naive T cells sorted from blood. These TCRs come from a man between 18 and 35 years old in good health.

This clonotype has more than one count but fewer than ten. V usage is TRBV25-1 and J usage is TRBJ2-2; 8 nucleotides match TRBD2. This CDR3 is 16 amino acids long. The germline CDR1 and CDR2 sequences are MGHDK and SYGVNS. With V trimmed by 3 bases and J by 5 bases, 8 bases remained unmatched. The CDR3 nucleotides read TGTGCCAGCAGTGAGCGTGCGGGAGGCTTTACCGGGGAGCTGTTTTTT. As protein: CASSERAGGFTGELFF.

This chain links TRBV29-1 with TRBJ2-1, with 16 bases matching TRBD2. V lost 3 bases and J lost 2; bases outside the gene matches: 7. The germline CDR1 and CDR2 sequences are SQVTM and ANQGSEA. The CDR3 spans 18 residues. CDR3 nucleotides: TGCAGCGTTGAGGGTGGGACTAGCGGGAGGGTGACCTACAATGAGCAGTTCTTC. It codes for CSVEGGTSGRVTYNEQFF.

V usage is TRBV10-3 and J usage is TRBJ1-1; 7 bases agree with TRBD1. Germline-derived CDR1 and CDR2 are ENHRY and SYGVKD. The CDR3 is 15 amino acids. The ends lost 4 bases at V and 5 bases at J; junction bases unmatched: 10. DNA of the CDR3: TGTGCCATCAGTGGGGGGGGAGAGGGGGCTACTGAAGCTTTCTTT. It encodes CAISGGGEGATEAFF.

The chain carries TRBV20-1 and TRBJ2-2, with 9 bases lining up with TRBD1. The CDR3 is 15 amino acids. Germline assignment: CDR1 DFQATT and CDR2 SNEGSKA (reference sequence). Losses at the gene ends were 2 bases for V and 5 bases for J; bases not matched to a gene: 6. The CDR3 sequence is CSARPRDRETGELFF. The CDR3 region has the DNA TGCAGTGCTAGACCACGGGACAGGGAGACCGGGGAGCTGTTTTTT.

The chain's CDR3 is CASSEAQRELNEQFF. The CDR3 coding sequence is TGTGCCAGCAGTGAAGCGCAGCGGGAGTTGAATGAGCAGTTCTTC. The chain uses TRBV6-1 and TRBJ2-1; 8 bases agree with TRBD2. CDR3 length: 15 residues. Per germline, CDR1 MNHNS and CDR2 SASEGT. Trimming cost V 0 bases and J 7 bases; bases outside gene matches: 5.

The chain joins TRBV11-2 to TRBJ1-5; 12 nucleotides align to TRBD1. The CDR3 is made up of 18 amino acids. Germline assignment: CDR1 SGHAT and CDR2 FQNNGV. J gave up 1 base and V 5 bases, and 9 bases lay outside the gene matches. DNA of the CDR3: TGTGCCAGCAGCCCTGTCGGGACAGGGGGCCTGAGCAATCAGCCCCAGCATTTT. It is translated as CASSPVGTGGLSNQPQHF.

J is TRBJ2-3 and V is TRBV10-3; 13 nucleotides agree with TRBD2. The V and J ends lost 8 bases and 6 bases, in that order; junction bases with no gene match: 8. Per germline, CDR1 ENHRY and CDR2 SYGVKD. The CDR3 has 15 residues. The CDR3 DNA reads TGTGCCATCCTACGGGGGACTAGCGGGATTGATACGCAGTATTTT. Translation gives CAILRGTSGIDTQYF.

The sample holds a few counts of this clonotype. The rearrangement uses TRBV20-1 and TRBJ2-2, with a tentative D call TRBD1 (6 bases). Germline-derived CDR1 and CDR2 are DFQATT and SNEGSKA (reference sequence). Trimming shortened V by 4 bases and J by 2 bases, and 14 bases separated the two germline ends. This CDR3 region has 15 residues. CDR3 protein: CSANQPGHNTGELFF. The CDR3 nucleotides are TGCAGTGCTAACCAACCGGGACACAACACCGGGGAGCTGTTTTTT.

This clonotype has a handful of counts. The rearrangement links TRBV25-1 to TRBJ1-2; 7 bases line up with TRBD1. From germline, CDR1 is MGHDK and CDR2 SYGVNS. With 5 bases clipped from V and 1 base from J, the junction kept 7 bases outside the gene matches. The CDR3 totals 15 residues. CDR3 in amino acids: CASSKGGTLNYGYTF. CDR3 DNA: TGTGCCAGCAGTAAAGGGGGCACCCTTAACTATGGCTACACCTTC.

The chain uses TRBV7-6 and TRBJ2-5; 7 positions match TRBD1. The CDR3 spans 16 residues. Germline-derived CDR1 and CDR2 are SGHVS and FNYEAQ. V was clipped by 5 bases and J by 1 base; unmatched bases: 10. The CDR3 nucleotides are TGTGCCAGCAGCACCGGGCCGGGACAGCCCCAAGAGACCCAGTACTTC. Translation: CASSTGPGQPQETQYF.

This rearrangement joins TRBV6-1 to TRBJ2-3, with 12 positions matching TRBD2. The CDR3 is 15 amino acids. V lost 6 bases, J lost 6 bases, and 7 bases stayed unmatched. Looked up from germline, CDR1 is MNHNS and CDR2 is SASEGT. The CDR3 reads CASSVTSGSRDTQYF. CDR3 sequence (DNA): TGTGCCAGCAGCGTGACTAGCGGGAGTCGTGATACGCAGTATTTT.

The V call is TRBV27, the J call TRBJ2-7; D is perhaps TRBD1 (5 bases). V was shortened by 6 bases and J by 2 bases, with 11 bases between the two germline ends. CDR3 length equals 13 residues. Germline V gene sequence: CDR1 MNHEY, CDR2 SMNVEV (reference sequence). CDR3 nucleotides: TGTGCCAGCAGCGCACAGGCCGCCTACGAGCAGTACTTC. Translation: CASSAQAAYEQYF.

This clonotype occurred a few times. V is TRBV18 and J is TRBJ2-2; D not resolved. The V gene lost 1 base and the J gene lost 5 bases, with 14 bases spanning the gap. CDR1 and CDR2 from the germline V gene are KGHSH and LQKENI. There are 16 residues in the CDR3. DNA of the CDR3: TGTGCCAGCTCACCACTCCTGCGAGAAAAAACCGGGGAGCTGTTTTTT. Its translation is CASSPLLREKTGELFF. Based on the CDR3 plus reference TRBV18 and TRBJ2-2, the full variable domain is NAGVMQNPRHLVRRRGQEARLRCSPMKGHSHVYWYRQLPEEGLKFMVYLQKENIIDESGMPKERFSAEFPKEGPSILRIQQVVRGDSAAYFCASSPLLREKTGELFFGEGSRLTVL.

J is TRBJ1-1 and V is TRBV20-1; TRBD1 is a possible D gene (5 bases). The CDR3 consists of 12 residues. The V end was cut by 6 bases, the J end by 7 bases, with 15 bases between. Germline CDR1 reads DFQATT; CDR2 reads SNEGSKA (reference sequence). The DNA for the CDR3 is TGCAGTGCGCCTCGGGGGTGGGGTGAAGCTTTCTTT. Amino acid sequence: CSAPRGWGEAFF.

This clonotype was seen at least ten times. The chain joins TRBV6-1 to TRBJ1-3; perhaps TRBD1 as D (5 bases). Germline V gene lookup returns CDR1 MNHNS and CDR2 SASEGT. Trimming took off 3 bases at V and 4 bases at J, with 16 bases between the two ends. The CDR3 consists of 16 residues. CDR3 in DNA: TGTGCCAGCAGTGATGAAGCAGCCAGGGTCGGAAACACCATATATTTT. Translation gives CASSDEAARVGNTIYF.

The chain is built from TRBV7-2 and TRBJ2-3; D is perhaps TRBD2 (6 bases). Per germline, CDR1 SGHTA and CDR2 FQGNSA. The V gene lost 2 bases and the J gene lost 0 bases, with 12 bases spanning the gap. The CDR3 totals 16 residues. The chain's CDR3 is CASSLRRDTSTDTQYF. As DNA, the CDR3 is TGTGCCAGCAGCTTAAGGCGGGATACTAGCACAGATACGCAGTATTTT.

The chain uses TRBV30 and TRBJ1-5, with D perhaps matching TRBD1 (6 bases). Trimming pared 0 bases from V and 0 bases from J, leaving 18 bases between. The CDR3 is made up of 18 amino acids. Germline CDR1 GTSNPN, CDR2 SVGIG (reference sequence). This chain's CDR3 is CAWSVGGTARYSNQPQHF. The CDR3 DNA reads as TGTGCCTGGAGTGTAGGGGGAACAGCGCGCTATAGCAATCAGCCCCAGCATTTT.

The CDR3 DNA reads TGCGCCAGCAGCTTCGCTTCGGGCGGTCTCGAGCAGTACTTC. Translated: CASSFASGGLEQYF. V usage is TRBV5-1 and J usage is TRBJ2-7; D gene ambiguous. The CDR3 loop spans 14 amino acids. The V gene lost 2 bases and the J gene lost 6 bases, with 15 bases spanning the gap. CDR1 and CDR2 (germline): SGHRS, YFSETQ. Together with reference TRBV5-1 and TRBJ2-7, the CDR3 gives the full variable domain: KAGVTQTPRYLIKTRGQQVTLSCSPISGHRSVSWYQQTPGQGLQFLFEYFSETQRNKGNFPGRFSGRQFSNSRSEMNVSTLELGDSALYLCASSFASGGLEQYFGPGTRLTVT.

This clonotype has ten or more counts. CDR3 sequence: CSARGVRGSTDTQYF. CDR3 coding DNA: TGCAGTGCTAGAGGAGTCAGGGGGAGCACAGATACGCAGTATTTT. The rearrangement uses TRBV20-1 and TRBJ2-3; 7 positions match TRBD1. The length of the CDR3 is 15 residues. Germline CDR1 is DFQATT and CDR2 is SNEGSKA (reference sequence). The V segment lost 1 base and the J segment 0 bases; nucleotides outside the gene matches: 4.

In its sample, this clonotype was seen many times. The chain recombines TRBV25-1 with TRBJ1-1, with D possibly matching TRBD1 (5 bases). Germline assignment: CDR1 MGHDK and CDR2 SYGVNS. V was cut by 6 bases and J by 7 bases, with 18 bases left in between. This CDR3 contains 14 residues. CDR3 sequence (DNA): TGTGCCAGCAGAAAGGATGGGGGGAATAGTGAAGCTTTCTTT. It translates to CASRKDGGNSEAFF. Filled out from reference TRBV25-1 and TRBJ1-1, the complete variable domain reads EADIYQTPRYLVIGTGKKITLECSQTMGHDKMYWYQQDPGMELHLIHYSYGVNSTEKGDLSSESTVSRIRTEHFPLTLESARPSHTSQYLCASRKDGGNSEAFFGQGTRLTVV.

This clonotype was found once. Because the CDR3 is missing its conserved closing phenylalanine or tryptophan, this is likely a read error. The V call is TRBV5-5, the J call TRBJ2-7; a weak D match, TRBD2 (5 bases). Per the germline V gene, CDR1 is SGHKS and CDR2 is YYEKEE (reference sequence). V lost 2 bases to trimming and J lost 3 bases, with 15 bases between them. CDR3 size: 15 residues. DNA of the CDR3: TGTGCCAGCAGCTTTGGTACTTCAGCGGTCTACGAGCAGTACTGC. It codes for CASSFGTSAVYEQYC.

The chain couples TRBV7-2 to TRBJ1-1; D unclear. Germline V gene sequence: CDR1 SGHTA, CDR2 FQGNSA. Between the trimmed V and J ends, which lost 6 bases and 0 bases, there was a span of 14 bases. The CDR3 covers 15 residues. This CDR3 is CASSSVRFLNTEAFF. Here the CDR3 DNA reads TGTGCCAGCAGTTCAGTCCGGTTCTTGAACACTGAAGCTTTCTTT.

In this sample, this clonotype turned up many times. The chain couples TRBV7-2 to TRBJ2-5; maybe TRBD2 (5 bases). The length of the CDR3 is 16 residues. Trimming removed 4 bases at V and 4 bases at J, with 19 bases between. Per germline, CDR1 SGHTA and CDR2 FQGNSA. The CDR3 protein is CASSSRRVDRRETQYF. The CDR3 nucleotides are TGTGCCAGCAGCTCCCGGCGGGTAGACCGGAGAGAGACCCAGTACTTC.

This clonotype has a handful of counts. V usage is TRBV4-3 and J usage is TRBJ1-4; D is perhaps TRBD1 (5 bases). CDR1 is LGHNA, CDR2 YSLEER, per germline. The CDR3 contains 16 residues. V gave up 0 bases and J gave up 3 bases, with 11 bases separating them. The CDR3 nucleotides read TGCGCCAGCAGCCAAGATCTCTTGGGGCCTAATGAAAAACTGTTTTTT. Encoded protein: CASSQDLLGPNEKLFF.

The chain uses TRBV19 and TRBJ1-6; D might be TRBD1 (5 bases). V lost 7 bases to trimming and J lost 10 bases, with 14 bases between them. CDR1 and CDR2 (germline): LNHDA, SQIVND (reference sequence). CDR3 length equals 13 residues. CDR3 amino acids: CASNGLGDSPLHF. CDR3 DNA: TGTGCCAGTAATGGCTTGGGGGACTCACCCCTCCACTTT.

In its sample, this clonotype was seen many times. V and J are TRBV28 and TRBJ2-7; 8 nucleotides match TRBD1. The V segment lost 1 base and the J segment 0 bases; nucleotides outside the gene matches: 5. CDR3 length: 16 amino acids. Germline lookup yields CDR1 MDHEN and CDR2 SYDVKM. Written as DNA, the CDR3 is TGTGCCAGCAGTTTATTGGTCAGGGGGCGCTCCTACGAGCAGTACTTC. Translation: CASSLLVRGRSYEQYF.

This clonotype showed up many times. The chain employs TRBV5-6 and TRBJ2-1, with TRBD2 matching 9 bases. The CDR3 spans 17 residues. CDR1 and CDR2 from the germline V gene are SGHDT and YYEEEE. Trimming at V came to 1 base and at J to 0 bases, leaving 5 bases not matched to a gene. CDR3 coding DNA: TGTGCCAGCAGCTTGTACCTAGCGGGAAGCTCCTACAATGAGCAGTTCTTC. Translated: CASSLYLAGSSYNEQFF.

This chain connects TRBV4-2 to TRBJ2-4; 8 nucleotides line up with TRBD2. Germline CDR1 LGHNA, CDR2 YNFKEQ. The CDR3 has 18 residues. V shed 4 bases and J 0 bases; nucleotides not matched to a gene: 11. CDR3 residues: CASSPEPGRALAKNIQYF. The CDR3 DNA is TGTGCCAGCAGCCCGGAACCCGGGAGGGCTCTAGCCAAAAACATTCAGTACTTC.